Listed below are T cell receptor beta chains from one sample, sequenced in a study of OX40 agonist ivuxolimab in advanced cancers. Libraries were prepared by immunoSEQ multiplex PCR; TCRdb keeps only in-frame clonotypes and omits some of them. The profile shows approximately 80,000 clones, 90% of them singletons. The sample consisted of CD4+ or CD8+ T cells sorted from blood, taken in a trial of the OX40 agonist ivuxolimab. The source is an adult with an advanced solid tumor such as melanoma, head and neck, liver or kidney cancer. CDR3s include the opening cysteine and the closing phenylalanine or tryptophan. The D gene is left open where the match is weak. The size entry is marked missing in some rows and otherwise reads once, few, many or a size class.

size,D,J,V,CDR3,DNA
once,TRBD2,TRBJ2-3,TRBV7-8,CASSQGTSGGLTDTQYF,TGTGCCAGCAGCCAAGGGACTAGCGGGGGCCTCACAGATACGCAGTATTTT
.,TRBD1,TRBJ2-5,TRBV6-1,CASTTGVQETQYF,TGTGCCAGCACCACAGGGGTGCAAGAGACCCAGTACTTC
.,.,TRBJ1-5,TRBV15,CATSKTGSNQPQHF,TGTGCCACCAGCAAGACCGGTAGCAATCAGCCCCAGCATTTT
.,.,TRBJ1-5,TRBV5-5,CASSLEFRGNQPQHF,TGTGCCAGCAGCTTGGAATTCAGGGGCAATCAGCCCCAGCATTTT
.,TRBD2,TRBJ2-4,TRBV5-1,CASSATSGRNIQYF,TGCGCCAGCAGCGCAACTAGCGGGAGAAACATTCAGTACTTC
once,.,TRBJ1-4,TRBV2,CASSVQDTPNEKLFF,TGTGCCAGCAGTGTTCAGGACACTCCTAATGAAAAACTGTTTTTT
.,.,TRBJ1-4,TRBV28,CASSRGGSGEKLFF,TGTGCCAGCAGTCGGGGGGGAAGCGGGGAAAAACTGTTTTTT
.,.,TRBJ1-2,TRBV6-6,CASSYLLTENYGYTF,TGTGCCAGCAGTTACTTACTGACAGAGAACTATGGCTACACCTTC
.,.,TRBJ2-1,TRBV6-6,CATQSSYNEQFF,TGTGCCACACAGAGCTCCTACAATGAGCAGTTCTTC
.,TRBD1,TRBJ2-7,TRBV5-5,CASNNPGQGTYEQYF,TGTGCCAGCAACAACCCGGGACAGGGAACCTACGAGCAGTACTTC
once,.,TRBJ2-6,TRBV6-1,CASRGPGANVLTF,TGTGCCAGCCGGGGGCCTGGGGCCAACGTCCTGACTTTC
.,TRBD1,TRBJ2-5,TRBV5-1,CASSFPADRAETQYF,TGCGCCAGCAGCTTCCCAGCCGACAGGGCTGAGACCCAGTACTTC
.,TRBD2,TRBJ2-1,TRBV2,CASRYTSGAGGGQFF,TGTGCCAGCAGATATACTAGCGGGGCTGGGGGAGGGCAGTTCTTC
.,TRBD1,TRBJ2-7,TRBV7-9,CASGPGQGAYEQYF,TGTGCCAGCGGCCCAGGACAGGGAGCCTACGAGCAGTACTTC
.,.,TRBJ2-5,TRBV5-1,CASANVEGSQETQYF,TGCGCCAGCGCTAATGTCGAAGGTTCTCAAGAGACCCAGTACTTC
.,.,TRBJ1-1,TRBV6-5,CASKKRMNTEAFF,TGTGCCAGCAAAAAACGAATGAACACTGAAGCTTTCTTT
once,.,TRBJ1-2,TRBV6-1,CASSESRDGGYTF,TGTGCCAGCAGTGAATCGAGGGATGGAGGCTACACCTTC
.,.,TRBJ2-4,TRBV11-2,CASSLGRGSRKNIQYF,TGTGCCAGCAGCTTGGGGCGAGGGAGTCGGAAAAACATTCAGTACTTC
.,TRBD1,TRBJ1-2,TRBV6-1,CASSEAGTGGDRGYTF,TGTGCCAGCAGTGAAGCCGGGACAGGGGGGGACCGTGGCTACACCTTC
.,.,TRBJ2-3,TRBV10-1,CASSSAGTDTQYF,TGCGCCAGCAGTTCGGCCGGCACAGATACGCAGTATTTT
once,TRBD2,TRBJ2-3,TRBV5-1,CASSLESSGVGDTQYF,TGCGCCAGCAGCTTGGAATCTAGCGGGGTGGGAGATACGCAGTATTTT
once,.,TRBJ1-2,TRBV5-6,CASSYREGNYGYTF,TGTGCCAGCAGCTACAGGGAAGGGAACTATGGCTACACCTTC
.,.,TRBJ1-2,TRBV27,CASSLGAGNYGYTF,TGTGCCAGCAGTTTAGGAGCCGGCAACTATGGCTACACCTTC
.,.,TRBJ1-5,TRBV5-1,CASSSHRGQPQHF,TGCGCCAGCAGCTCACACCGCGGGCAGCCCCAGCATTTT
.,TRBD1,TRBJ1-2,TRBV2,CASSGQVESGYTF,TGTGCCAGCAGCGGACAGGTGGAGAGTGGCTACACCTTC
.,.,TRBJ2-1,TRBV5-1,CASVKNSNEQFF,TGCGCCAGCGTTAAAAATAGCAATGAGCAGTTCTTC
.,.,TRBJ1-6,TRBV6-1,CASSQGSYNSPLHF,TGTGCCAGCAGTCAGGGATCCTATAATTCACCCCTCCACTTT
.,TRBD1,TRBJ1-6,TRBV7-9,CASTRTTGANSPLHF,TGTGCCAGCACCAGGACGACAGGGGCAAATTCACCCCTCCACTTT
.,.,TRBJ1-6,TRBV5-6,CASSFSAGGNSPLHF,TGTGCCAGCAGCTTCTCGGCGGGGGGGAATTCACCCCTCCACTTT
.,TRBD1,TRBJ1-2,TRBV6-5,CASRQRTGVNYGYTF,TGTGCCAGCAGACAACGAACAGGGGTTAACTATGGCTACACCTTC
.,TRBD2,TRBJ2-3,TRBV5-1,CASSLERGGRTDTQYF,TGCGCCAGCAGCTTGGAGCGGGGGGGCCGCACAGATACGCAGTATTTT
.,TRBD1,TRBJ1-4,TRBV27,CASSLTGGRTNEKLFF,TGTGCCAGCAGTTTAACAGGGGGTCGGACTAATGAAAAACTGTTTTTT
.,.,TRBJ1-4,TRBV5-1,CASSSDTYNEKLFF,TGCGCCAGCAGCTCGGACACCTATAATGAAAAACTGTTTTTT
.,TRBD1,TRBJ1-2,TRBV5-1,CASSPRTGPYGYTF,TGCGCCAGCAGCCCTCGGACAGGCCCCTATGGCTACACCTTC
.,.,TRBJ1-1,TRBV6-6,CASSYPGPGVNTEAFF,TGTGCCAGCAGTTACCCGGGGCCAGGGGTGAACACTGAAGCTTTCTTT
.,.,TRBJ1-2,TRBV28,CASSLGSDAGMGGGYTF,TGTGCCAGCAGTTTAGGGTCAGATGCCGGCATGGGGGGTGGCTACACCTTC
.,.,TRBJ2-3,TRBV19,CASSPDSLRADTQYF,TGTGCCAGTAGTCCTGACTCATTGCGAGCAGATACGCAGTATTTT
.,.,TRBJ2-5,TRBV11-2,CASSQTAPQETQYF,TGTGCCAGCAGCCAAACAGCGCCCCAAGAGACCCAGTACTTC
once,.,TRBJ2-3,TRBV7-9,CASSTGASIDTQYF,TGTGCCAGCAGCACGGGAGCCTCGATAGATACGCAGTATTTT
.,.,TRBJ2-7,TRBV5-1,CASSLGPGKGSYEQYF,TGCGCCAGCAGCTTGGGACCAGGGAAGGGCTCCTACGAGCAGTACTTC
.,.,TRBJ1-1,TRBV5-4,CASSLGRGTEAFF,TGTGCCAGCAGCTTGGGCAGGGGTACTGAAGCTTTCTTT
.,.,TRBJ2-6,TRBV5-4,CASSLDLFSGANVLTF,TGTGCCAGCAGCTTGGATCTGTTCTCTGGGGCCAACGTCCTGACTTTC
.,TRBD1,TRBJ2-1,TRBV2,CASRILGQLNREFF,TGTGCCAGCAGAATATTGGGACAGCTAAATCGGGAGTTCTTC
once,.,TRBJ2-7,TRBV5-1,CASSLDYEQYF,TGCGCCAGCAGCCTAGATTACGAGCAGTACTTC
.,.,TRBJ1-6,TRBV5-4,CASSLIDPNSPLHF,TGTGCCAGCAGCCTGATAGATCCGAATTCACCCCTCCACTTT
once,.,TRBJ2-5,TRBV5-8,CASSFRLGQETQYF,TGTGCCAGCAGCTTTCGACTGGGCCAAGAGACCCAGTACTTC
.,.,TRBJ2-5,TRBV6-6,CASRDHRAKETQYF,TGTGCCAGCCGGGACCACAGGGCTAAAGAGACCCAGTACTTC
.,.,TRBJ2-5,TRBV19,CASSIGWGETQYF,TGTGCCAGTAGTATAGGGTGGGGGGAGACCCAGTACTTC
.,.,TRBJ2-3,TRBV5-6,CASSFNYFTDTQYF,TGTGCCAGCAGCTTCAACTATTTCACAGATACGCAGTATTTT
few,TRBD1,TRBJ1-6,TRBV2,CASRGQGNSPLHF,TGTGCCAGCAGGGGACAGGGAAATTCACCCCTCCACTTT
.,TRBD1,TRBJ1-2,TRBV27,CASSRDRGDGYTF,TGTGCCAGCAGCAGGGACAGGGGGGATGGCTACACCTTC
.,.,TRBJ1-1,TRBV6-1,CASSFKLGTEAFF,TGTGCCAGCAGCTTTAAACTGGGCACTGAAGCTTTCTTT